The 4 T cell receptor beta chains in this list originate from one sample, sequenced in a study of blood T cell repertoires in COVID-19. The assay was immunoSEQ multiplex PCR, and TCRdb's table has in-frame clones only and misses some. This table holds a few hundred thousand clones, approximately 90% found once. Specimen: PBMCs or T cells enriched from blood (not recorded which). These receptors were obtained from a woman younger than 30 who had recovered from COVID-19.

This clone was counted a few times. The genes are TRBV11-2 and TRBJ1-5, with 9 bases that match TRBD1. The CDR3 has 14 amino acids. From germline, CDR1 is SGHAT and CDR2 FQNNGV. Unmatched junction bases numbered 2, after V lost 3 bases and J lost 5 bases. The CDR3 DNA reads TGTGCCAGCAGCTTGACAGGGGGGCATCAGCCCCAGCATTTT. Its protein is CASSLTGGHQPQHF.

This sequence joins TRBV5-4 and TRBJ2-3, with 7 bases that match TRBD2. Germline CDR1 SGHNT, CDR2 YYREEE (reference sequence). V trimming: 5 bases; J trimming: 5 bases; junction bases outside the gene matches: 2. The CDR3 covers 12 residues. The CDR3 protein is CASSLAEDTQYF. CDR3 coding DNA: TGTGCCAGCAGTCTAGCGGAAGATACGCAGTATTTT.

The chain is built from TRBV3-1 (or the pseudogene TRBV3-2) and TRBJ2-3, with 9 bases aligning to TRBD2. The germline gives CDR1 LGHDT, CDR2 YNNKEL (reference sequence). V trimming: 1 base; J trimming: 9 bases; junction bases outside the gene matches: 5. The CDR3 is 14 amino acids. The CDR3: CASSQGSSGTTQYF. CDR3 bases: TGTGCCAGCAGCCAAGGCTCTAGCGGGACAACGCAGTATTTT.

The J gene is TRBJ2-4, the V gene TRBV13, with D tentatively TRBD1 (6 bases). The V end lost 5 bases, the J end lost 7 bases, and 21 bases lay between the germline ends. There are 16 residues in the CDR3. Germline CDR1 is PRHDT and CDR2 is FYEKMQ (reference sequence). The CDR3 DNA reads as TGTGCCAGCAGCCGAGAAAACAGGGCCGGTGGGAACATTCAGTACTTC. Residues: CASSRENRAGGNIQYF.